This T cell receptor beta chain was sequenced during a study of shared clonotypes between healthy human individuals. Regarding the study as a whole: Around 5.3% of naive CD4 clonotypes were shared across a few donors.

Genomic DNA per cell subset filled all wells of several immunoSEQ plates. Profiled with immunoSEQ multiplex PCR; TCRdb holds only in-frame clones, not every one. The sample contains 2 million to 3 million clones, more than 85% of which appear only once. This clone came up once. Its specificity is unknown. V lost 9 bases to trimming and J lost 5 bases, with 13 bases between them. CDR1 SNHLY and CDR2 FYNNEI come from the germline V gene. This CDR3 region has 12 residues. Sequencing was performed on naive CD4+ T cells from PBMCs. The subset: CD45RA+ positively selected. This receptor was identified in a man younger than 30 in good health. Some clones in this sample may be carry-over from other donors' samples. The rearrangement uses TRBV2 and TRBJ2-5, with D maybe TRBD2 (6 bases). The CDR3 region is CASNRDSETQYF. The DNA of the CDR3 is TGTGCCAGTAATCGGGACTCCGAGACCCAGTACTTC.